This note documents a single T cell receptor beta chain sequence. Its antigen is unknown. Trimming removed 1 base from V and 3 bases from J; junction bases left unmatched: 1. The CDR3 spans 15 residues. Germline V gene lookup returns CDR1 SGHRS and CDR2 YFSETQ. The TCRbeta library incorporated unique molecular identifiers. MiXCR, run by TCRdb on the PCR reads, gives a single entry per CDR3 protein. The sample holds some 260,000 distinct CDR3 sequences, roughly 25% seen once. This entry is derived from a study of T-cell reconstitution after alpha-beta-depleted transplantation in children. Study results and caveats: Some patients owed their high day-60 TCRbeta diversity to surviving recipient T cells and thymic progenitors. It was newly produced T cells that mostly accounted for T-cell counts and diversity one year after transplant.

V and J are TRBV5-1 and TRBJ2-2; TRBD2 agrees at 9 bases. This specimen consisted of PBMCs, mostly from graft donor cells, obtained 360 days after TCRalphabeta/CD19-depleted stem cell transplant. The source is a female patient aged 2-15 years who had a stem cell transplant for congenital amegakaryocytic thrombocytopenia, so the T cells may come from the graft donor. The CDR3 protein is CASSLLAGYTGELFF. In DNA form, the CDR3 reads TGCGCCAGCAGCTTGCTAGCGGGGTACACCGGGGAGCTGTTTTTT.